The clone carrying this T cell receptor (beta chain) appeared a single time. The antigen remains unidentified. The CDR3 runs 13 residues. Germline lookup yields CDR1 MDHEN and CDR2 SYDVKM. V was trimmed by 2 bases and J by 4 bases, leaving 8 bases between them. This record belongs to a study of cytomegalovirus exposure and HLA in healthy donors. As for the study in general: An early data release held tens of millions of unique TCRs from HLA-typed donors. Of all 400 or so donors who were genotyped, roughly 81% belonged to the Caucasian-associated ancestry cluster. Notes on the study in general: There were some 150 TCR beta chains listed as cytomegalovirus-associated. Within an earlier analysis, most TCR beta V segments proved productive either about 90% or about 30% of the time.

This PCR relied on a set of 60 Vbeta primers and 13 Jbeta primers. Clones were sequenced by immunoSEQ multiplex PCR, and TCRdb holds only the in-frame ones, with some missing. The data show 60,000 to 90,000 clones, about 70% seen once. The specimen was PBMCs. This chain connects TRBV28 to TRBJ1-2; no clear D. The source is a woman in her 50s in good health and CMV-seropositive. The CDR3 sequence is CASSLGTVYGYTF. The CDR3 DNA follows: TGTGCCAGCAGTTTAGGCACAGTCTATGGCTACACCTTC.